A single sample is the source of the 6 T cell receptor beta chains below, sequenced in a study of T-cell reconstitution after alpha-beta-depleted transplantation in children. Unique molecular identifiers were incorporated into the prepared TCRbeta library. TCRdb processed the PCR reads anew with MiXCR; each CDR3 protein has one entry. Of hundreds of thousands of distinct CDR3 sequences in the sample, about an eighth were seen once. Sample: PBMCs, taken before TCRalphabeta/CD19-depleted stem cell transplant. The receptors originated from a girl aged 2-9 years with congenital amegakaryocytic thrombocytopenia, due to receive a stem cell transplant.

This clonotype appeared many times. The rearrangement links TRBV10-3 to TRBJ2-7; D call uncertain. CDR1 is ENHRY, CDR2 SYGVKD, per germline. Trimming left V 0 bases short and J 3 bases short, with 15 bases between. The CDR3 covers 16 residues. CDR3 in DNA: TGTGCCATCAGTGAGTCGGTCTTCAAATCGGGCTACGAGCAGTACTTC. It translates to CAISESVFKSGYEQYF.

The CDR3 sequence: CASSINPSSNEKLFF. CDR3 in DNA: TGCGCCAGCAGCATCAACCCTTCGTCTAATGAAAAACTGTTTTTT. V gene TRBV5-1 combines with J gene TRBJ1-4; D unresolved. The CDR3 sequence is 15 residues long. Germline CDR1 reads SGHRS; CDR2 reads YFSETQ. V was pared by 4 bases and J by 3 bases, with 13 bases between.

The chain links TRBV5-1 to TRBJ2-1; TRBD2 matches at 11 bases. The germline gives CDR1 SGHRS, CDR2 YFSETQ. The CDR3 is 18 amino acids. Losses at the gene ends were 4 bases for V and 0 bases for J; bases not matched to a gene: 9. This CDR3 is CASSVTSGASSSYNEQFF. The DNA for the CDR3 is TGCGCCAGCAGCGTGACTAGCGGGGCAAGCAGCTCCTACAATGAGCAGTTCTTC.

This clonotype has at least ten counts. This chain links TRBV20-1 with TRBJ2-3; 9 bases map to TRBD1. V shed 5 bases, J shed 4 bases, and the junction held 7 bases outside the gene matches. CDR1 is DFQATT and CDR2 is SNEGSKA in the germline V gene (reference sequence). This CDR3 region has 14 residues. The CDR3 nucleotides are TGCAGTGCTCATAACAGGGGGCGGGCAGATACGCAGTATTTT. This codes for CSAHNRGRADTQYF.

This clonotype was seen a few times. This chain links TRBV3-1 with TRBJ1-1; 7 bases fit TRBD1. The junction had 12 bases not matched to a gene; V was cut back by 4 bases and J by 1 base. The CDR3 is made up of 17 amino acids. CDR1 is LGHDT, CDR2 YNNKEL, per germline (reference sequence). Here the CDR3 reads CASSLPAAQGRNTEAFF. The DNA of the CDR3 is TGTGCCAGCAGCCTTCCCGCCGCACAGGGGAGGAACACTGAAGCTTTCTTT.

This clonotype showed up just a few times. The chain couples TRBV4-2 to TRBJ2-3; D remains ambiguous. Deletions cut 1 base from V and 0 bases from J, with 5 bases between. There are 14 residues in the CDR3. Germline loops: CDR1 LGHNA, CDR2 YNFKEQ. CDR3 DNA: TGTGCCAGCAGCCAAGTCGCTAGCACAGATACGCAGTATTTT. Protein: CASSQVASTDTQYF.